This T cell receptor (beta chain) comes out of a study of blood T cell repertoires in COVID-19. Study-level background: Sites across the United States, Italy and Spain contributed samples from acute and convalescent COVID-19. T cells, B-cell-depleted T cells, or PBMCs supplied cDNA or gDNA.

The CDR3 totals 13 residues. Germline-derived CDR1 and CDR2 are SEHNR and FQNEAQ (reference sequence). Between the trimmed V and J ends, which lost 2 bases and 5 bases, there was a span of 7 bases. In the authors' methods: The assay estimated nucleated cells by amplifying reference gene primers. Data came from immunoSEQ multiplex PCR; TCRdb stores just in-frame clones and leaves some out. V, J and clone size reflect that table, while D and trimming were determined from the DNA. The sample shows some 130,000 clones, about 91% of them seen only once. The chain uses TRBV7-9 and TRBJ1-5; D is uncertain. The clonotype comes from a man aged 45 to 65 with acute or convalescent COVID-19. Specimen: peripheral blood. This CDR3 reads CASSLSFYQPQHF. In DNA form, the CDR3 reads TGTGCCAGCAGCTTATCTTTTTATCAGCCCCAGCATTTT. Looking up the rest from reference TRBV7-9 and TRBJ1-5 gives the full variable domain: DTGVSQNPRHKITKRGQNVTFRCDPISEHNRLYWYRQTLGQGPEFLTYFQNEAQLEKSRLLSDRFSAERPKGSFSTLEIQRTEQGDSAMYLCASSLSFYQPQHFGDGTRLSIL.